This T cell receptor (beta chain) was recorded in a study of cytomegalovirus exposure and HLA in healthy donors. The germline gives CDR1 SGHNT, CDR2 YYREEE (reference sequence). The V and J ends lost 1 base and 6 bases respectively, with 8 bases between them. CDR3 length equals 13 residues. The PCR had 60 Vbeta and 13 Jbeta primers. The method was immunoSEQ multiplex PCR; TCRdb's version includes in-frame clones alone and lacks a portion of them. The profile shows some 99,000 clones, roughly 69% of them singletons. A word on this clone: What it binds is unknown.

Study-wide points: Despite most TCR sequences being rare, some public TCRs occurred in many donors. Analyzed later, association rates of TCRs varied across HLA loci, with DRB1 most and HLA-C fewest. Later analysis associated a missense DCLRE1C variant with TCR beta V- and J-gene trimming.

The V gene is TRBV5-4, the J gene TRBJ2-1; D is possibly TRBD1 (5 bases). Sequencing was carried out using PBMCs. The source is an older woman in good health and CMV-seropositive. The CDR3 loop is CASSLTGSNEQFF. DNA for the CDR3: TGTGCCAGCAGCTTGACAGGAAGCAATGAGCAGTTCTTC.